This entry lists 26 T cell receptor beta chains sequenced from one sample in a study of naive and memory T cell subsets. Regarding the study as a whole: Naive repertoires, especially CD8, held a few larger clonotypes, possibly memory cells re-expressing CD45RA.

Their specific antigens are unknown. The beta constant-region primer was an equimolar mix of two oligonucleotides covering TRBC1 and TRBC2. The ligated cDNA underwent four PCR rounds using SP2 and nested alpha and beta constant-region primers. TCRdb passed the UMI-ligation and nested PCR reads through MiXCR, listing each CDR3 protein once. Here the sample spans approximately 150,000 distinct CDR3 sequences, approximately 20% being singletons. Sequencing was carried out using naive CD8+ T cells from blood. Receptors were obtained from a human donor in good health.

V is TRBV30 and J is TRBJ2-3, with a tentative D call TRBD2 (5 bases). V lost 8 bases, J lost 0 bases, and 12 bases lay in between. Germline values: CDR1 GTSNPN, CDR2 SVGIG (reference sequence). The CDR3 runs to 13 residues. This CDR3 is CAGSGDSTDTQYF. CDR3 sequence (DNA): TGTGCCGGTTCCGGGGATAGCACAGATACGCAGTATTTT.

This clonotype was recorded a few times. This rearrangement joins TRBV4-2 to TRBJ1-1, with a weak D call TRBD1 (5 bases). Trimming left V 1 base short and J 8 bases short, with 5 bases between. Germline assignment: CDR1 LGHNA and CDR2 YNFKEQ. This CDR3 contains 11 residues. CDR3 residues: CASSQGTEAFF. CDR3 in DNA: TGTGCCAGCAGCCAAGGGACAGAAGCTTTCTTT.

This clonotype was detected only a few times. J is TRBJ2-1 and V is TRBV7-2; 7 nucleotides line up with TRBD2. The trim removed 2 bases at V and 0 bases at J, leaving 7 bases unmatched. CDR3 size: 17 residues. CDR1 SGHTA and CDR2 FQGNSA come from the germline V gene. CDR3 coding DNA: TGTGCCAGCAGCTTAAAAGGAGCGGGGAGCTCCTACAATGAGCAGTTCTTC. This encodes CASSLKGAGSSYNEQFF. The entire variable domain, with the rest obtained from reference TRBV7-2 and TRBJ2-1, is as follows: GAGVSQSPSNKVTEKGKDVELRCDPISGHTALYWYRQSLGQGLEFLIYFQGNSAPDKSGLPSDRFSAERTGGSVSTLTIQRTQQEDSAVYLCASSLKGAGSSYNEQFFGPGTRLTVL.

This clonotype was observed a few times. The gene calls are TRBV27 and TRBJ2-3; no clear D gene. Per germline, CDR1 MNHEY and CDR2 SMNVEV (reference sequence). V was clipped by 2 bases and J by 4 bases, with 13 bases between them. The CDR3 length is 15 residues. In nucleotides, the CDR3 is TGTGCCAGCAGTTTAACGTTTGGAGTGGCAGATACGCAGTATTTT. It is translated as CASSLTFGVADTQYF.

This chain connects TRBV20-1 to TRBJ2-1; 15 bases fit TRBD2. The germline gives CDR1 DFQATT, CDR2 SNEGSKA (reference sequence). This CDR3 comprises 15 residues. Germline trimming cut 6 bases from V and 7 bases from J; bases unmatched to any gene: 7. DNA of the CDR3: TGCAGTGCGGATTCCGGGACTAGCGGGAGGAATGAGCAGTTCTTC. It encodes CSADSGTSGRNEQFF.

V and J are TRBV4-1 and TRBJ1-1, with 7 bases matching TRBD1. The CDR3 sequence is 15 residues long. Germline CDR1 is MGHRA and CDR2 is YSYEKL. Trimming cost V 4 bases and J 2 bases; bases outside gene matches: 7. The CDR3 spells CASSPGDRVNTEAFF. The CDR3 coding sequence is TGCGCCAGCAGCCCCGGGGACAGAGTAAACACTGAAGCTTTCTTT.

V is TRBV4-3 and J is TRBJ2-7; TRBD2 matches at 9 bases. CDR1 is LGHNA and CDR2 is YSLEER in the germline V gene. This CDR3 is 16 amino acids long. The J segment lost 3 bases and the V segment lost 0 bases, leaving 6 bases of the junction unmatched. CDR3 DNA: TGCGCCAGCAGCCAAGATTTTAGCGGGAGAGTCTACGAGCAGTACTTC. Its protein is CASSQDFSGRVYEQYF.

This clonotype was seen a handful of times. This chain joins TRBV29-1 and TRBJ2-1; 11 nucleotides align to TRBD2. V gave up 3 bases and J gave up 4 bases; unmatched junction bases: 2. Per germline, CDR1 SQVTM and CDR2 ANQGSEA. This CDR3 is 14 amino acids long. CDR3 loop: CSVEGLAVYNEQFF. DNA of the CDR3: TGCAGCGTTGAGGGACTAGCGGTTTACAATGAGCAGTTCTTC.

This clonotype showed up just a few times. The chain has TRBV13 and TRBJ1-1; no clear D. Between the trimmed V and J ends, which lost 0 bases and 8 bases, there was a span of 10 bases. Germline loops: CDR1 PRHDT, CDR2 FYEKMQ (reference sequence). The length of the CDR3 is 13 residues. This CDR3 is CASSLGRDGEAFF. The CDR3 nucleotides read TGTGCCAGCAGCTTAGGCCGAGACGGCGAAGCTTTCTTT. The whole variable domain, filled in from reference TRBV13 and TRBJ1-1, reads AAGVIQSPRHLIKEKRETATLKCYPIPRHDTVYWYQQGPGQDPQFLISFYEKMQSDKGSIPDRFSAQQFSDYHSELNMSSLELGDSALYFCASSLGRDGEAFFGQGTRLTVV.

There are a few counts of this clonotype. The CDR3 protein is CAWSVRSIYEQYF. The CDR3 bases are TGTGCCTGGAGTGTACGGTCGATCTACGAGCAGTACTTC. The chain combines TRBV30 with TRBJ2-7; D is unresolved. V lost 0 bases to trimming and J lost 3 bases, with 9 bases between them. Per the germline V gene, CDR1 is GTSNPN and CDR2 is SVGIG (reference sequence). The CDR3 length is 13 residues.

This clonotype was seen once. This rearrangement joins TRBV28 to TRBJ2-7; no clear D. CDR3 size: 17 residues. V was cut by 5 bases and J by 2 bases, with 22 bases left in between. Germline V lookup: CDR1 MDHEN, CDR2 SYDVKM. The CDR3 DNA follows: TGTGCCAGCAGTCCTCATCCGACCGGTGCCAAAGCCTACGAGCAGTACTTC. Residues: CASSPHPTGAKAYEQYF.

This clonotype appeared a few times. This chain joins TRBV28 and TRBJ2-7; no reliable D call. This CDR3 spans 11 amino acids. V was shortened by 5 bases and J by 6 bases, with 8 bases between the two germline ends. CDR1 MDHEN and CDR2 SYDVKM come from the germline V gene. CDR3 region: CASSPWGEQYF. DNA for the CDR3: TGTGCCAGCAGTCCGTGGGGCGAGCAGTACTTC. Variable domain in full (rest from reference TRBV28 and TRBJ2-7): DVKVTQSSRYLVKRTGEKVFLECVQDMDHENMFWYRQDPGLGLRLIYFSYDVKMKEKGDIPEGYSVSREKKERFSLILESASTNQTSMYLCASSPWGEQYFGPGTRLTVT.

V is TRBV28 and J is TRBJ2-7; D may be TRBD1 (6 bases). The CDR3 is 13 residues long. Germline V gene lookup returns CDR1 MDHEN and CDR2 SYDVKM. V was pared by 8 bases and J by 3 bases, with 14 bases between. The CDR3: CASHRTAVYEQYF. The CDR3 DNA sequence: TGTGCCAGCCACCGGACAGCCGTCTACGAGCAGTACTTC.

The gene calls are TRBV5-1 and TRBJ2-7; no clear D. Per the germline V gene, CDR1 is SGHRS and CDR2 is YFSETQ. This CDR3 has 14 amino acids. Trimming removed 3 bases from V and 5 bases from J, with 15 bases in between. CDR3 sequence reads: CASSWIGNPNEQYF. CDR3 DNA sequence: TGCGCCAGCAGCTGGATCGGAAACCCCAACGAGCAGTACTTC.

This clonotype showed up just a few times. The chain carries TRBV6-5 and TRBJ2-1; 11 bases align to TRBD2. Per germline, CDR1 MNHEY and CDR2 SVGAGI. The junction had 2 bases not matched to a gene; V was cut back by 6 bases and J by 4 bases. The CDR3 sequence is 14 residues long. DNA for the CDR3: TGTGCCAGCAGGGGACTAGCGGCTTACAATGAGCAGTTCTTC. As protein: CASRGLAAYNEQFF.

The chain couples TRBV28 to TRBJ2-1; 9 positions match TRBD2. Germline CDR1 and CDR2: MDHEN and SYDVKM. The J segment lost 3 bases and the V segment lost 7 bases, leaving 7 bases of the junction unmatched. CDR3 size: 15 residues. CDR3 sequence (DNA): TGTGCCAGCACTCACCTAGCGGGATACTACAATGAGCAGTTCTTC. Its translation: CASTHLAGYYNEQFF. Using reference TRBV28 and TRBJ2-1 for the parts outside the CDR3, the full variable domain is DVKVTQSSRYLVKRTGEKVFLECVQDMDHENMFWYRQDPGLGLRLIYFSYDVKMKEKGDIPEGYSVSREKKERFSLILESASTNQTSMYLCASTHLAGYYNEQFFGPGTRLTVL.

This clonotype was counted at least ten times. The V gene is TRBV28, the J gene TRBJ2-7; 10 bases line up with TRBD2. The V segment lost 8 bases and the J segment 3 bases; nucleotides outside the gene matches: 7. The V gene's germline CDR1 is MDHEN and CDR2 SYDVKM. The CDR3 covers 14 residues. Written as DNA, the CDR3 is TGTGCCAGCTCTCTCAGCGGGAGGGTCTACGAGCAGTACTTC. Protein product: CASSLSGRVYEQYF.

The rearrangement uses TRBV5-1 and TRBJ1-2; D gene ambiguous. Germline V gene data show CDR1 as SGHRS and CDR2 as YFSETQ. Trimming removed 0 bases at V and 2 bases at J, with 8 bases between. This CDR3 has 14 residues. Written as DNA, the CDR3 is TGCGCCAGCAGCTTGGAAAATAGAAACTATGGCTACACCTTC. Its protein product is CASSLENRNYGYTF.

This clonotype was seen a few times. Compared with germline, one end of the junction differs, possibly owing to a read error. This chain links TRBV7-9 with TRBJ2-4; 7 bases are shared with TRBD1. The CDR3 contains 11 residues. Germline V gene sequence: CDR1 SEHNR, CDR2 FQNEAQ (reference sequence). For the CDR3, the DNA is TGTGCCAGCAGCTTAGATACAGGGGTCTGGTTC. It is translated as CASSLDTGVWF.

V usage is TRBV5-1 and J usage is TRBJ2-7; 7 bases align to TRBD2. CDR1 is SGHRS, CDR2 YFSETQ, per germline. This CDR3 contains 15 residues. The trim removed 0 bases at V and 3 bases at J, leaving 6 bases unmatched. The CDR3 DNA reads TGCGCCAGCAGCTTGGGTGGCGGGGACTACTACGAGCAGTACTTC. This translates into CASSLGGGDYYEQYF.

This clonotype was seen more than once but under ten times. The rearrangement links TRBV30 to TRBJ2-7; 9 bases are shared with TRBD1. V was clipped by 7 bases and J by 5 bases; unmatched bases: 9. CDR1 GTSNPN and CDR2 SVGIG come from the germline V gene (reference sequence). The CDR3 is made up of 13 amino acids. CDR3 protein: CALDRGVGDEQYF. As DNA, the CDR3 is TGTGCCTTGGACAGGGGAGTCGGGGACGAGCAGTACTTC. Full variable domain (rest looked up from reference TRBV30 and TRBJ2-7): SQTIHQWPATLVQPVGSPLSLECTVEGTSNPNLYWYRQAAGRGLQLLFYSVGIGQISSEVPQNLSASRPQDRQFILSSKKLLLSDSGFYLCALDRGVGDEQYFGPGTRLTVT.

The chain is built from TRBV7-6 and TRBJ2-7, with D maybe TRBD1 (6 bases). This CDR3 spans 14 amino acids. Trimming took off 5 bases at V and 3 bases at J, with 14 bases between the two ends. Per the germline V gene, CDR1 is SGHVS and CDR2 is FNYEAQ. The CDR3 nucleotides read TGTGCCAGCAGCCCTAGTGAAGGGGGCTACGAGCAGTACTTC. This encodes CASSPSEGGYEQYF.

This chain connects TRBV11-2 to TRBJ2-1; 7 nucleotides align to TRBD1. CDR1 is SGHAT and CDR2 is FQNNGV in the germline V gene. J lost 8 bases, V lost 7 bases, and 17 bases had no gene match. The CDR3 length is 16 residues. CDR3 bases: TGTGCCAGCAAGATCGCCGGGACAGCGTTACTAGATGAGCAGTTCTTC. This gives the protein CASKIAGTALLDEQFF. Combining the CDR3 with reference TRBV11-2 and TRBJ2-1 gives the whole variable domain EAGVAQSPRYKIIEKRQSVAFWCNPISGHATLYWYQQILGQGPKLLIQFQNNGVVDDSQLPKDRFSAERLKGVDSTLKIQPAKLEDSAVYLCASKIAGTALLDEQFFGPGTRLTVL.

This clonotype has more than one count but fewer than ten. This chain links TRBV28 with TRBJ2-1; TRBD2 matches at 16 bases. This CDR3 is built from 14 residues. Germline CDR1 MDHEN, CDR2 SYDVKM. The trim removed 7 bases at V and 10 bases at J, leaving 4 bases unmatched. DNA of the CDR3: TGTGCCAGCACCGGGACTAGCGGGAGGGACGAGCAGTTCTTC. Its protein product is CASTGTSGRDEQFF. The full variable domain, its missing parts supplied by reference TRBV28 and TRBJ2-1, is DVKVTQSSRYLVKRTGEKVFLECVQDMDHENMFWYRQDPGLGLRLIYFSYDVKMKEKGDIPEGYSVSREKKERFSLILESASTNQTSMYLCASTGTSGRDEQFFGPGTRLTVL.

The chain is built from TRBV29-1 and TRBJ1-2; D gene unclear. The CDR3 loop spans 12 amino acids. Germline V CDR1 and CDR2: SQVTM, ANQGSEA. Between the trimmed V and J ends, which lost 7 bases and 7 bases, there was a span of 16 bases. This CDR3 is CSALGGWPGYTF. DNA of the CDR3: TGCAGCGCCCTCGGAGGGTGGCCTGGCTACACCTTC.

This clonotype was observed a handful of times. V usage is TRBV6-5 and J usage is TRBJ2-3; 8 bases agree with TRBD2. CDR3 length equals 14 residues. Germline V gene sequence: CDR1 MNHEY, CDR2 SVGAGI. The V and J ends lost 6 bases and 2 bases, in that order; junction bases with no gene match: 4. CDR3 DNA: TGTGCCAGCAGCGGACTAGCCTACACAGATACGCAGTATTTT. Translated, it gives CASSGLAYTDTQYF.